Below are 12 T cell receptor beta chains sequenced from a single sample in a study of shared clonotypes between healthy human individuals. The data were produced by immunoSEQ multiplex PCR, yet TCRdb's version contains in-frame clones alone and is incomplete. This table holds 470,000 or so clones, roughly 80% found once. The sequencing sample was made of PBMCs. These receptors were taken from a woman between 35 and 50 years old in good health. Some clones in this sample may be carry-over from other donors' samples.

This rearrangement joins TRBV11-1 to TRBJ2-2, with 9 bases lining up with TRBD1. The V gene's germline CDR1 is SGHAT and CDR2 FQDESV (reference sequence). This CDR3 is 15 amino acids long. Germline trimming cut 5 bases from V and 1 base from J; bases unmatched to any gene: 2. The CDR3 spells CASSPDRGNTGELFF. CDR3 nucleotides: TGTGCCAGCAGCCCGGACAGGGGGAACACCGGGGAGCTGTTTTTT.

The chain recombines TRBV28 with TRBJ1-2; D gene unclear. Germline V CDR1 and CDR2: MDHEN, SYDVKM. Trimming stripped 6 bases from V and 4 bases from J, with 6 bases between. This CDR3 has 11 residues. DNA of the CDR3: TGTGCCAGCAGCCAAACCTATGGCTACACCTTC. Protein: CASSQTYGYTF.

In the case of this clone: With a much larger clone just one base away, this may be a read error. The CDR3 region has the DNA TGTGCCAGCAAGGGAGCGGAAGAAACAGTTACGCAGTATTTT. This codes for CASKGAEETVTQYF. The chain couples TRBV28 to TRBJ2-3; maybe TRBD2 (5 bases). The CDR3 spans 14 residues. Germline CDR1 is MDHEN and CDR2 is SYDVKM.

With regard to this clone: This likely stems from a read error, as it lies one base from a far larger clone. This specimen includes other DNA sequences encoding the same CDR3. The V gene is TRBV2, the J gene TRBJ2-7; perhaps TRBD2 as D (5 bases). The V and J ends lost 1 base and 1 base respectively, with 14 bases between them. The CDR3 sequence is 16 residues long. Germline lookup yields CDR1 SNHLY and CDR2 FYNNEI. CDR3 sequence (DNA): TGTGCCAGCAGTGAAGGTTTAGCGAACATTTCCTACGAGCAGTACTTC. Translated, it gives CASSEGLANISYEQYF.

The genes are TRBV7-8 and TRBJ2-7; 8 nucleotides align to TRBD1. CDR3 length: 15 amino acids. Germline assignment: CDR1 SGHVS and CDR2 FQNEAQ. Losses at the gene ends were 5 bases for V and 3 bases for J; bases not matched to a gene: 9. This chain's CDR3 is CASSTRDRRGYEQYF. In DNA, the CDR3 is TGTGCCAGCAGCACACGGGACAGGCGCGGCTACGAGCAGTACTTC.

Comment on this clone: Germline is not matched at one junction end, which may reflect a read error. The rearrangement joins TRBV7-3 to TRBJ2-3, with TRBD2 identical over 8 bases. CDR1 and CDR2 (germline): SGHTA, FQGTGA. This CDR3 region has 19 residues. CDR3 loop: CASSRGLAGAPHGTDTQYF. In nucleotides, the CDR3 is TGTGCCAGCAGCCGAGGGCTAGCGGGTGCACCACACGGCACCGATACGCAGTATTTT.

About this clone: This may come from a read error, since a much larger clone is one base off. The chain carries TRBV5-1 and TRBJ2-1, with 10 bases lining up with TRBD2. The V and J ends lost 0 bases and 9 bases, in that order; junction bases with no gene match: 9. The CDR3 runs 16 residues. Per germline, CDR1 SGHRS and CDR2 YFSETQ. Written as DNA, the CDR3 is TGCGCCAGCAGCTTGGTTGGGCTAGCGGGAGTTGGTGAGCAGTTCTTC. Protein sequence: CASSLVGLAGVGEQFF.

The chain joins TRBV4-3 to TRBJ1-1; D possibly corresponds to TRBD1 (5 bases). CDR1 and CDR2 (germline): LGHNA, YSLEER. This CDR3 spans 14 amino acids. The V and J ends lost 1 base and 5 bases respectively, with 11 bases between them. The DNA for the CDR3 is TGCGCCAGCAGCCAAGGTCTGAGGGGAACTGAAGCTTTCTTT. Residues: CASSQGLRGTEAFF.

Concerning this clone itself: A read error is likely here: a far larger clone is one base away. The V gene is TRBV5-6, the J gene TRBJ2-7; D possibly uses TRBD1 or TRBD2 (6 bases each). The CDR3 spans 17 residues. Germline V CDR1 and CDR2: SGHDT, YYEEEE. Trimming left V 4 bases short and J 7 bases short, with 27 bases between. The CDR3 here is CASSLPLGGGGSTEQYF. The CDR3, as DNA: TGTGCCAGCAGCCTACCTTTAGGAGGAGGGGGGTCTACGGAGCAGTACTTC. The full variable domain, completed using reference TRBV5-6 and TRBJ2-7, is DAGVTQSPTHLIKTRGQQVTLRCSPKSGHDTVSWYQQALGQGPQFIFQYYEEEERQRGNFPDRFSGHQFPNYSSELNVNALLLGDSALYLCASSLPLGGGGSTEQYFGPGTRLTVT.

V is TRBV10-3 and J is TRBJ1-1; D may be TRBD1 (5 bases). CDR3 length equals 14 residues. Germline CDR1 reads ENHRY; CDR2 reads SYGVKD. Between the trimmed V and J ends, which lost 7 bases and 4 bases, there was a span of 16 bases. This chain's CDR3 is CAITGGGDGTEAFF. The CDR3 DNA reads as TGTGCCATCACCGGGGGGGGTGACGGCACTGAAGCTTTCTTT.

To note about this clone: One base separates it from a far larger clone, so it is likely a read error. Other nucleotide sequences in the sample specify the same CDR3. The chain links TRBV18 to TRBJ2-5; 10 bases fit TRBD2. The CDR3 totals 16 residues. CDR1 KGHSH and CDR2 LQKENI come from the germline V gene. V gave up 1 base and J gave up 3 bases; unmatched junction bases: 5. CDR3 protein: CASSPLAGGPEETQYF. The DNA of the CDR3 is TGTGCCAGCTCACCACTAGCGGGAGGACCTGAAGAGACCCAGTACTTC.

This clone has at least ten counts. V and J are TRBV4-2 and TRBJ2-2; 8 nucleotides match TRBD2. CDR1 and CDR2 from the germline V gene are LGHNA and YNFKEQ. The J segment lost 3 bases and the V segment lost 4 bases, leaving 7 bases of the junction unmatched. This CDR3 has 16 amino acids. The CDR3 DNA follows: TGTGCCAGCAGCCGCAGCGGGAGAGAGGACACCGGGGAGCTGTTTTTT. It translates to CASSRSGREDTGELFF.